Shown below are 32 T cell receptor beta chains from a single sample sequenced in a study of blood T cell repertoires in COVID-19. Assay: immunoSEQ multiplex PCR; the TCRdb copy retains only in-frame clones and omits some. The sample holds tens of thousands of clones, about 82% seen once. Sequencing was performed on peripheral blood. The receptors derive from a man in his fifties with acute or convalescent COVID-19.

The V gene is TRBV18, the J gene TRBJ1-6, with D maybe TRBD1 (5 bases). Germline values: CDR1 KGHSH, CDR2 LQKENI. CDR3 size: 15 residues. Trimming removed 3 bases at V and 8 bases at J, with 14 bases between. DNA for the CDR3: TGTGCCAGCTCACCCCACGGGGGGTTTGATTCACCCCTCCACTTT. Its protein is CASSPHGGFDSPLHF.

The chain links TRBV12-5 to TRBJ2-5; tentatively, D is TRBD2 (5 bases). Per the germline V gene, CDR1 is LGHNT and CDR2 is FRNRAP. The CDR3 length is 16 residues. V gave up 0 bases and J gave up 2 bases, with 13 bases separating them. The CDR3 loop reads CASGLVLGGRQETQYF. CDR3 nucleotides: TGTGCTAGTGGTTTGGTACTCGGAGGTAGGCAAGAGACCCAGTACTTC.

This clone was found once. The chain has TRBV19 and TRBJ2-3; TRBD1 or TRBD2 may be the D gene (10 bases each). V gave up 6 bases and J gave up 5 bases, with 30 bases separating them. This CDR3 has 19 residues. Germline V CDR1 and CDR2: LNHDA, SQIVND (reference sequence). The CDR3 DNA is TGTGCCAGTAGGGATGACAGGGGGCAATTGGGACTAGCGAGAGATACGCAGTATTTT. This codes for CASRDDRGQLGLARDTQYF.

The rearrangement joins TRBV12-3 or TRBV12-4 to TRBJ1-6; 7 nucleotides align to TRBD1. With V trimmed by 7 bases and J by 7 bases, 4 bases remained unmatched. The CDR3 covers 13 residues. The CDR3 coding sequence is TGTGCCAGCAATACAGGGGTAAATTCACCCCTCCACTTT. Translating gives CASNTGVNSPLHF.

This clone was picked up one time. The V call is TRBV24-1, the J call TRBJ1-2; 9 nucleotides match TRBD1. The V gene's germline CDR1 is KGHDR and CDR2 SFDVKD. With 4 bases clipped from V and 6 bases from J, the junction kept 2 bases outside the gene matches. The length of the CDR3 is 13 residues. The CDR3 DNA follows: TGTGCCACCAGTGACGGGACAGGGCATGGCTACACCTTC. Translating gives CATSDGTGHGYTF.

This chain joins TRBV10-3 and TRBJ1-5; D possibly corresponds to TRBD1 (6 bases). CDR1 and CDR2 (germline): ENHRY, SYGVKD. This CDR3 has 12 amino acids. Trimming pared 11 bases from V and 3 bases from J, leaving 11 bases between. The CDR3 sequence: CAFHRDNQPQHF. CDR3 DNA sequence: TGTGCCTTCCACAGGGACAATCAGCCCCAGCATTTT.

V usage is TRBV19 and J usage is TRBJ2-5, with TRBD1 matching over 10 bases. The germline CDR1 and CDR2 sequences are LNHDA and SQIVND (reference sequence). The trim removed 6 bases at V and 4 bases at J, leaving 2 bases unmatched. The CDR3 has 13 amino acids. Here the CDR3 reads CASSRDRGETQYF. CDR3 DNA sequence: TGTGCCAGTAGCCGGGACAGGGGAGAGACCCAGTACTTC.

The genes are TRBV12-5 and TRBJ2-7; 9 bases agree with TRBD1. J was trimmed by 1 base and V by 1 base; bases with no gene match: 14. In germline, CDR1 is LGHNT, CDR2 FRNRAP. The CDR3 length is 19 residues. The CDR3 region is CASGLANPRDRDASYEQYF. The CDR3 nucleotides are TGTGCTAGTGGTTTGGCCAACCCCCGGGACAGGGACGCATCCTACGAGCAGTACTTC.

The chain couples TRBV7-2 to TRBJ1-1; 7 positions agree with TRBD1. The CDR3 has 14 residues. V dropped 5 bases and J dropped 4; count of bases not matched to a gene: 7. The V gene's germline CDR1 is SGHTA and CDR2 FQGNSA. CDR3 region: CASSRRGQVTEAFF. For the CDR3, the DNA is TGTGCCAGCAGCCGGAGGGGGCAGGTCACTGAAGCTTTCTTT.

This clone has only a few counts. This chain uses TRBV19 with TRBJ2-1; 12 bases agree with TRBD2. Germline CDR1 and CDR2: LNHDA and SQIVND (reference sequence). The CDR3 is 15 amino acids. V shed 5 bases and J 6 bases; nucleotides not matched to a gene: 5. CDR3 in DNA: TGTGCCAGTAGTTCCCGGACTAGCGGGGTCAATGAGCAGTTCTTC. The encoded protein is CASSSRTSGVNEQFF.

CDR3 residues: CASSSHTDRGTEAFF. CDR3 nucleotide sequence: TGTGCCAGCAGCTCCCACACGGACAGGGGTACTGAAGCTTTCTTT. The genes are TRBV12-1 and TRBJ1-1; the listed D gene, TRBD1, was not tested against the DNA. TRBV12-1 is labeled a pseudogene. There are 15 residues in the CDR3.

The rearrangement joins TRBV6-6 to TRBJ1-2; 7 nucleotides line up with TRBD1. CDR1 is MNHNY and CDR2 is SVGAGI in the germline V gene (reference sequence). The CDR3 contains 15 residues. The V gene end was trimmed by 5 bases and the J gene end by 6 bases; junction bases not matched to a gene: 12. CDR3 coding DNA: TGTGCCAGCAGTCTCGGGACAGTTCCTTTGAATGGCTACACCTTC. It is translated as CASSLGTVPLNGYTF.

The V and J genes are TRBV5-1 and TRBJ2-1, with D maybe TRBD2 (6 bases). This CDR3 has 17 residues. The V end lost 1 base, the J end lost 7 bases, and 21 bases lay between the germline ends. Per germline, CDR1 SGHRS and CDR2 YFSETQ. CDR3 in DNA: TGCGCCAGCAGCTTGTTGGCCGGGAGTAGATTTCAGAATGAGCAGTTCTTC. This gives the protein CASSLLAGSRFQNEQFF.

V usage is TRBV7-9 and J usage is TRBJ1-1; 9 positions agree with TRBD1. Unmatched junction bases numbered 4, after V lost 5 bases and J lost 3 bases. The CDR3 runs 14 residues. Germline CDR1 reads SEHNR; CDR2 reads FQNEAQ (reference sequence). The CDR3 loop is CASSPDRGDTEAFF. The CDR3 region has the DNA TGTGCCAGCAGCCCAGACAGGGGGGACACTGAAGCTTTCTTT. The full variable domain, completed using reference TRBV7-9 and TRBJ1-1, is DTGVSQNPRHKITKRGQNVTFRCDPISEHNRLYWYRQTLGQGPEFLTYFQNEAQLEKSRLLSDRFSAERPKGSFSTLEIQRTEQGDSAMYLCASSPDRGDTEAFFGQGTRLTVV.

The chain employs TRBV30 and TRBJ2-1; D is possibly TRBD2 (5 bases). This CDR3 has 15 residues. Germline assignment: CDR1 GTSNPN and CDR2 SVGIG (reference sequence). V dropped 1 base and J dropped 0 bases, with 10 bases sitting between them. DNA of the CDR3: TGTGCCTGGAGTGCCGTTACTAGCTCCTACAATGAGCAGTTCTTC. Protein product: CAWSAVTSSYNEQFF.

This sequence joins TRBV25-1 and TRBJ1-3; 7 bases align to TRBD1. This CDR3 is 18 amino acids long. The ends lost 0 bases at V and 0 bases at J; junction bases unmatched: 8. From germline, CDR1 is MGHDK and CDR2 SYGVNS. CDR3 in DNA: TGTGCCAGCAGTGAATATGTTAGGGGGCCGAGCTCTGGAAACACCATATATTTT. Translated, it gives CASSEYVRGPSSGNTIYF.

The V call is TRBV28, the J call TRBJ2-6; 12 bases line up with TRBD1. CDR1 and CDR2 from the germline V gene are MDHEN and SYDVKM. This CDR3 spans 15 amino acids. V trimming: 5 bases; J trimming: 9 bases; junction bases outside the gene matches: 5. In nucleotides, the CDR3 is TGTGCCAGCAGTCTGGGACAGGGGGCGGGCAACGTCCTGACTTTC. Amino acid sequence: CASSLGQGAGNVLTF.

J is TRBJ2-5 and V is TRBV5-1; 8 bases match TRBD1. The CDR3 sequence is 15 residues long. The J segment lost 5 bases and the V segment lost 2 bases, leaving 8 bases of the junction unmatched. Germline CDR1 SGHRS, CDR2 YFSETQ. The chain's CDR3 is CASSLDRGRWETQYF. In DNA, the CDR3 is TGCGCCAGCAGCTTAGACAGGGGCAGGTGGGAGACCCAGTACTTC. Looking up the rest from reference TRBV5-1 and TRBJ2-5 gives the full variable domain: KAGVTQTPRYLIKTRGQQVTLSCSPISGHRSVSWYQQTPGQGLQFLFEYFSETQRNKGNFPGRFSGRQFSNSRSEMNVSTLELGDSALYLCASSLDRGRWETQYFGPGTRLLVL.

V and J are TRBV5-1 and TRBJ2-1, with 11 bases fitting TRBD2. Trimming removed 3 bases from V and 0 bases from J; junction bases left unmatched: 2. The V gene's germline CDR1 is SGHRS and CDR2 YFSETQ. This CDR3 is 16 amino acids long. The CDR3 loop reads CASSYGLAGSYNEQFF. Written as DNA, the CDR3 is TGCGCCAGCAGCTACGGACTAGCGGGCTCCTACAATGAGCAGTTCTTC.

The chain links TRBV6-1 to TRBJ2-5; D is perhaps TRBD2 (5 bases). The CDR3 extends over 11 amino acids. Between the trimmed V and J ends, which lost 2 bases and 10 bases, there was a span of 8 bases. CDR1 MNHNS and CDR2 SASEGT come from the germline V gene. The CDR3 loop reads CASSEPADQYF. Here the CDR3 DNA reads TGTGCCAGCAGTGAACCAGCGGACCAGTACTTC.

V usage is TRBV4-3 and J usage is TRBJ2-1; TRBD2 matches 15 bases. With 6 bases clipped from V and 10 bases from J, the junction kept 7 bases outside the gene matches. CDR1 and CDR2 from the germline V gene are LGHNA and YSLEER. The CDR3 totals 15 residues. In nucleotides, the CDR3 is TGCGCCAGCAGACTAACCGGGACTAGCGGGAGGGAGCAGTTCTTC. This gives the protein CASRLTGTSGREQFF.

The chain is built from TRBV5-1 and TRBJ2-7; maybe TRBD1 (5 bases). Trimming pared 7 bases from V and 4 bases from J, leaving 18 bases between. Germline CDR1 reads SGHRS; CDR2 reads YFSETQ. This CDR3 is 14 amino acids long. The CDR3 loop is CASRIGVTPYEQYF. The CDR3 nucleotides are TGCGCCAGCCGGATAGGGGTTACTCCTTACGAGCAGTACTTC.

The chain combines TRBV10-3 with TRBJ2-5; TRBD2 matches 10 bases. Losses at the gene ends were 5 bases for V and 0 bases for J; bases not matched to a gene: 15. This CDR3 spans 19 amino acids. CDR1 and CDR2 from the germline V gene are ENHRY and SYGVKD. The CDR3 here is CAISTRSGTSELDQETQYF. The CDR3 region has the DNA TGTGCCATCAGTACGAGATCCGGGACTAGCGAGCTGGACCAAGAGACCCAGTACTTC.

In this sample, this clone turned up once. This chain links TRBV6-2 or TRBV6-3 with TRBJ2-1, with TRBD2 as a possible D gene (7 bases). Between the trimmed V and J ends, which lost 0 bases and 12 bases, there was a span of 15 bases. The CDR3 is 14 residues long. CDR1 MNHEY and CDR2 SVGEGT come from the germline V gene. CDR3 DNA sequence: TGTGCCAGCAGTTACTCGGGGGCCAGCGGGGTGCAGTTCTTC. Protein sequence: CASSYSGASGVQFF.

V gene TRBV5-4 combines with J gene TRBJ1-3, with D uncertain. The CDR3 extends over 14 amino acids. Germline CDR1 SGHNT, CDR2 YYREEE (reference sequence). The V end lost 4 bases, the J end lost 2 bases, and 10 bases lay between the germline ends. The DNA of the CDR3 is TGTGCCAGCAGCCCGGACGGGGCTGGAAACACCATATATTTT. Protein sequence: CASSPDGAGNTIYF.

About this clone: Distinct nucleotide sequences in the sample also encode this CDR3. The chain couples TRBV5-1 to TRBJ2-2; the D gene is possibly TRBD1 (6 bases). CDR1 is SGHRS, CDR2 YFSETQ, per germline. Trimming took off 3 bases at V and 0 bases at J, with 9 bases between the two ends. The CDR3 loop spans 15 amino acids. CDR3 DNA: TGCGCCAGCAGCTCCGGGACAACGAACACCGGGGAGCTGTTTTTT. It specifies CASSSGTTNTGELFF.

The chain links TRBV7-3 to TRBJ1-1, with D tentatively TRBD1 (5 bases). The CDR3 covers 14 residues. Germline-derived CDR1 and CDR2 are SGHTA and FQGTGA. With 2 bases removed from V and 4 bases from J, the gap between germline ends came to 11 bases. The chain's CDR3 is CASSLGGRGTEAFF. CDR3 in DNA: TGTGCCAGCAGCTTAGGCGGAAGGGGCACTGAAGCTTTCTTT.

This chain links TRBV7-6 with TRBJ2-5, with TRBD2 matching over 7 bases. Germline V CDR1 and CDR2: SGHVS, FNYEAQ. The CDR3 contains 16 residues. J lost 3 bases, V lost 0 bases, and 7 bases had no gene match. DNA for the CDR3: TGTGCCAGCAGCTTAGCGCTGGGGGGGTCTGAAGAGACCCAGTACTTC. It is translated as CASSLALGGSEETQYF. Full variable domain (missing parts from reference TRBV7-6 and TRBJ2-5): GAGVSQSPRYKVTKRGQDVALRCDPISGHVSLYWYRQALGQGPEFLTYFNYEAQQDKSGLPNDRFSAERPEGSISTLTIQRTEQRDSAMYRCASSLALGGSEETQYFGPGTRLLVL.

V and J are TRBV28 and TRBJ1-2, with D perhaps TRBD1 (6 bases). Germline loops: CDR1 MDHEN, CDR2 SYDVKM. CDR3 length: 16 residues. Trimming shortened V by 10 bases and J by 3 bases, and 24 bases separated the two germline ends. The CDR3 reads CATKPGAETGYYGYTF. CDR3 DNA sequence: TGTGCCACCAAACCCGGGGCCGAGACAGGTTACTATGGCTACACCTTC.

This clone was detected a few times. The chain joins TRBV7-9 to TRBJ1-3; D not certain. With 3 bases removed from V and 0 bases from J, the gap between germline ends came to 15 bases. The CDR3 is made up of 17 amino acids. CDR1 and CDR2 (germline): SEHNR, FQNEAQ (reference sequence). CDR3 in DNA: TGTGCCAGCAGCTTTCGTACAGCCCAATTCTCTGGAAACACCATATATTTT. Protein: CASSFRTAQFSGNTIYF.

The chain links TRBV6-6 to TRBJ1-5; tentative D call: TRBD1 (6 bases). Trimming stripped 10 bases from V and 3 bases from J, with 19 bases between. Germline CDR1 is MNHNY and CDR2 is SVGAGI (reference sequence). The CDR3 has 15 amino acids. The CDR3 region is CATKGTGRDNQPQHF. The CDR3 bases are TGTGCCACAAAGGGTACAGGGAGGGACAATCAGCCCCAGCATTTT.

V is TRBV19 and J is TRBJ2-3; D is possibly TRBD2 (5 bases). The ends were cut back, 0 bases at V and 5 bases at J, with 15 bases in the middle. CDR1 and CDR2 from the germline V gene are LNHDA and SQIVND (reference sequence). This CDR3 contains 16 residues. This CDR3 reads CASSIDEVGKGDTQYF. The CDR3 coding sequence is TGTGCCAGTAGTATAGATGAAGTCGGGAAGGGAGATACGCAGTATTTT.